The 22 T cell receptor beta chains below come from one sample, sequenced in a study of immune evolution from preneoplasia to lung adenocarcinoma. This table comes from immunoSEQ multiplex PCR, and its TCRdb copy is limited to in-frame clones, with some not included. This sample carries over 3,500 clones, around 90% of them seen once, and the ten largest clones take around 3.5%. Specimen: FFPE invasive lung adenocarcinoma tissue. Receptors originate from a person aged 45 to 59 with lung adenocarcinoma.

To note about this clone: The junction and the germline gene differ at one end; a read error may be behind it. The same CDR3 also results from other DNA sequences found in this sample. CDR3 in DNA: TGTGCCTGGAGTTCACAGGATCAGCCCCAGCACTTT. Its translation: CAWSSQDQPQHF. This chain joins TRBV30 and TRBJ1-5; a weak D match, TRBD1 (5 bases). Germline V CDR1 and CDR2: GTSNPN, SVGIG (reference sequence). The CDR3 sequence is 12 residues long.

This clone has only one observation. The DNA for the CDR3 is TGTGCCAGCAGACGAACAAACCTGAACACTGAAGCTTTCTTT. Translation gives CASRRTNLNTEAFF. This chain uses TRBV28 with TRBJ1-1; no clear D. Germline V gene sequence: CDR1 MDHEN, CDR2 SYDVKM. The CDR3 runs 14 residues. Trimming took off 6 bases at V and 0 bases at J, with 11 bases between the two ends.

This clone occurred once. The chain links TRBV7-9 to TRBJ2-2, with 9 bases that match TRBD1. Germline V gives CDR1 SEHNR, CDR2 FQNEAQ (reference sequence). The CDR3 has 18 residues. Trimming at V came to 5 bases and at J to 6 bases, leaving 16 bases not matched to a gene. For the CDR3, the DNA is TGTGCCAGCAGCCCAAAATTTCGGGACAGGGAGGTTGCCGGGGAGCTGTTTTTT. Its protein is CASSPKFRDREVAGELFF.

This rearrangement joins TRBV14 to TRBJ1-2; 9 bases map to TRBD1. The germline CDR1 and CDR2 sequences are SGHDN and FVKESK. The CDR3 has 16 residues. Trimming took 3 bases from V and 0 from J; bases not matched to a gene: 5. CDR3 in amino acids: CASSHQDRGPNYGYTF. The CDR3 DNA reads TGTGCCAGCAGCCACCAGGACAGGGGACCTAACTATGGCTACACCTTC.

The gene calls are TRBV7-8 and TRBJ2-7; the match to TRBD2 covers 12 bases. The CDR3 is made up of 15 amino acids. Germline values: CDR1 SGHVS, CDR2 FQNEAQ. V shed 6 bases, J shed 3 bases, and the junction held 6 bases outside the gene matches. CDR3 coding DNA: TGTGCCAGCAGTCGACTAGCGGGAGTCCGCTACGAGCAGTACTTC. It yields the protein CASSRLAGVRYEQYF.

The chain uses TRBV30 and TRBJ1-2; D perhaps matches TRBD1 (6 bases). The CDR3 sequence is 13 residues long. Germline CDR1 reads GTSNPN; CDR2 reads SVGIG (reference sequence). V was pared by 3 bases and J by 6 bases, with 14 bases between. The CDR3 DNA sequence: TGTGCCTGGAGGTACCCCGGGACAAATGGCTACACCTTC. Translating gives CAWRYPGTNGYTF. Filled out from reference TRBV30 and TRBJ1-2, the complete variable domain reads SQTIHQWPATLVQPVGSPLSLECTVEGTSNPNLYWYRQAAGRGLQLLFYSVGIGQISSEVPQNLSASRPQDRQFILSSKKLLLSDSGFYLCAWRYPGTNGYTFGSGTRLTVV.

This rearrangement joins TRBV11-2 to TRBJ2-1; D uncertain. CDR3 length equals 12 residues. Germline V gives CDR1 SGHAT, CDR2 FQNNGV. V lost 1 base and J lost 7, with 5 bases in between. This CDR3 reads CASSLVVNEQFF. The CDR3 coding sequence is TGTGCCAGCAGCTTAGTGGTAAATGAGCAGTTCTTC.

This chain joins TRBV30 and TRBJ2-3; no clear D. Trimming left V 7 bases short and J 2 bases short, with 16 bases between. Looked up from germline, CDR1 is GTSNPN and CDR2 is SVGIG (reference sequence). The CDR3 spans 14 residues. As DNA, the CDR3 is TGTGCCTACCTACTCAGGTGGGCCACAGATACGCAGTATTTT. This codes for CAYLLRWATDTQYF.

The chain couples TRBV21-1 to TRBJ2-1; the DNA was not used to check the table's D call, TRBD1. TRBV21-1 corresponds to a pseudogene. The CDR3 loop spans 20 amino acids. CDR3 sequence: CASSKGKDRVQRRNYNEQFF. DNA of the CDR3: TGTGCCAGCAGCAAAGGAAAGGACAGGGTTCAGCGGAGAAACTACAATGAGCAGTTCTTC.

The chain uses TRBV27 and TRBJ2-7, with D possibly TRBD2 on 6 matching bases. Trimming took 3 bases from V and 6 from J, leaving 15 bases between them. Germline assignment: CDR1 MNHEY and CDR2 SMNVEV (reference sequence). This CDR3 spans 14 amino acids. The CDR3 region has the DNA TGTGCCAGCAGTTTGTCCACGGGAGCCCTCGAGCAGTACTTC. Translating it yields CASSLSTGALEQYF.

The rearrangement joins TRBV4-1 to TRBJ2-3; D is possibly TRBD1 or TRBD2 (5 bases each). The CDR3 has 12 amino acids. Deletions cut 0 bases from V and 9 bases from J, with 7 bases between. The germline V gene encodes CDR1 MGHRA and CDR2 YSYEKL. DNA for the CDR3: TGCGCCAGCAGCCAAGATGGGACCACGCAGTATTTT. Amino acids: CASSQDGTTQYF.

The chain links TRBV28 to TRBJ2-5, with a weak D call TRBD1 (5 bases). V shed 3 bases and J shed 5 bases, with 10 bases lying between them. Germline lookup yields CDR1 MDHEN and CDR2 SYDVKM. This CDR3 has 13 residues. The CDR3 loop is CASSLPGFETQYF. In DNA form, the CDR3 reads TGTGCCAGCAGTTTGCCAGGGTTCGAGACCCAGTACTTC.

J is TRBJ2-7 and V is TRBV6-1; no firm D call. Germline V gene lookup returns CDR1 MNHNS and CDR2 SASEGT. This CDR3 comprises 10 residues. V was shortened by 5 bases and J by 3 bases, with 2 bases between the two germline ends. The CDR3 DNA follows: TGTGCCAGCAGTATCTACGAGCAGTACTTC. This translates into CASSIYEQYF.

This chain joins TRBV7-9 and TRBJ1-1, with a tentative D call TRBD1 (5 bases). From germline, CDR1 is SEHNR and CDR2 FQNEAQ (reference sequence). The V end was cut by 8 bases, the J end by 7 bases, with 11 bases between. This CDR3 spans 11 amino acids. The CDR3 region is CASGSGLEAFF. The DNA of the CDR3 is TGTGCCAGCGGATCGGGACTTGAAGCTTTCTTT.

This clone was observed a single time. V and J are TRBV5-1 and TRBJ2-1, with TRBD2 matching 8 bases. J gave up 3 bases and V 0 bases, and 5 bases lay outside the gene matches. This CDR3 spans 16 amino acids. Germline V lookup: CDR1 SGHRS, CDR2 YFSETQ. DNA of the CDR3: TGCGCCAGCAGCTTGGCCTCGGCGGGAGGCTACAATGAGCAGTTCTTC. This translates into CASSLASAGGYNEQFF. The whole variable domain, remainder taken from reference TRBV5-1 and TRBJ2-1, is KAGVTQTPRYLIKTRGQQVTLSCSPISGHRSVSWYQQTPGQGLQFLFEYFSETQRNKGNFPGRFSGRQFSNSRSEMNVSTLELGDSALYLCASSLASAGGYNEQFFGPGTRLTVL.

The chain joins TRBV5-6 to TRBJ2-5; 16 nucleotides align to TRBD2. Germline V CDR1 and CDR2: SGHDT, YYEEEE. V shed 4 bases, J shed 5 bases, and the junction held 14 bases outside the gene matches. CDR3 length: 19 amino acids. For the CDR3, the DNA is TGTGCCAGCAGCCCCCCTTCCGGGACTAGCGGGAGGGCCAGGGAGACCCAGTACTTC. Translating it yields CASSPPSGTSGRARETQYF.

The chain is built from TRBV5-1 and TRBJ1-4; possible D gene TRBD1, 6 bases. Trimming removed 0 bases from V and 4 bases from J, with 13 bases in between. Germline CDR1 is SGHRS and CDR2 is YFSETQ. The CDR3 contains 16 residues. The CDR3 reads CASSLAGQRNNEKLFF. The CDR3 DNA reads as TGCGCCAGCAGCTTGGCCGGACAGCGAAATAATGAAAAACTGTTTTTT. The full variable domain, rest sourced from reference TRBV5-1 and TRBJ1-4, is KAGVTQTPRYLIKTRGQQVTLSCSPISGHRSVSWYQQTPGQGLQFLFEYFSETQRNKGNFPGRFSGRQFSNSRSEMNVSTLELGDSALYLCASSLAGQRNNEKLFFGSGTQLSVL.

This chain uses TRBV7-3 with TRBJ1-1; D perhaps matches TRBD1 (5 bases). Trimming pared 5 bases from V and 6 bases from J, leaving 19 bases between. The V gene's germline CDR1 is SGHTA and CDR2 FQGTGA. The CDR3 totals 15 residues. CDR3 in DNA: TGTGCCAGCAGCCTCTCAGGGTTAGGTCGCGCTGAAGCTTTCTTT. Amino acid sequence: CASSLSGLGRAEAFF.

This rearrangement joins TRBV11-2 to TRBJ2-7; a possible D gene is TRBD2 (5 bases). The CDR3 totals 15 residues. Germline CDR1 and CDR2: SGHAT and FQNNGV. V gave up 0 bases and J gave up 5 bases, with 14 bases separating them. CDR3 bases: TGTGCCAGCAGCTTAGAAGGTAGAGGGTCCCACGAGCAGTACTTC. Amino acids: CASSLEGRGSHEQYF.

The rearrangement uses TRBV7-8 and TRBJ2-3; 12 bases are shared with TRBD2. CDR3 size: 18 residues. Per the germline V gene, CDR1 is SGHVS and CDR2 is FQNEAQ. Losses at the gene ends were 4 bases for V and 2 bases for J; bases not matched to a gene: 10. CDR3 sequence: CASSSRGTSGPDTDTQYF. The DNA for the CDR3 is TGTGCCAGCAGCTCCCGTGGGACTAGCGGGCCGGACACAGATACGCAGTATTTT.

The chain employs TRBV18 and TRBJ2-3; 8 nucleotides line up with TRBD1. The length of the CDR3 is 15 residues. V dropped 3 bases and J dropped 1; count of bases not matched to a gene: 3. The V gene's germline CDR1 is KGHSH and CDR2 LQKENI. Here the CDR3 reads CASSPSGGGTDTQYF. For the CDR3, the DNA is TGTGCCAGCTCACCCTCAGGGGGCGGCACAGATACGCAGTATTTT.

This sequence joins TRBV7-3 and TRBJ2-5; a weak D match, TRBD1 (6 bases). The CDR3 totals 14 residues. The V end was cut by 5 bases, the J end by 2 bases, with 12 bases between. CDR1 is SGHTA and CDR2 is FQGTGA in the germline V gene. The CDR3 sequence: CASSHGGSQETQYF. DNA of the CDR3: TGTGCCAGCAGCCATGGGGGCAGTCAAGAGACCCAGTACTTC.